Presented here are 15 T cell receptor beta chains from one specimen sequenced in a study of T cells in Graves' hyperthyroidism and ophthalmopathy. The TCR beta CDR3 regions underwent amplification using RNA transcripts as the source. With the HTBI primer set, the TCR CDR3 went through a first round of RT-PCR. MiXCR was run by TCRdb on the multiplex PCR reads, yielding one entry per CDR3 protein. The sample consists of 450,000 to 650,000 distinct CDR3 sequences, about 20% of them appearing once. The specimen sequenced was blood. These receptors were obtained from a man between 18 and 35 years old with Graves' hyperthyroidism.

This clonotype was counted ten times or more. V is TRBV20-1 and J is TRBJ1-1, with 7 bases aligning to TRBD1. The CDR3 consists of 12 residues. Germline V gene lookup returns CDR1 DFQATT and CDR2 SNEGSKA (reference sequence). Losses at the gene ends were 6 bases for V and 1 base for J; bases not matched to a gene: 2. The chain's CDR3 is CSARQGNTEAFF. In DNA form, the CDR3 reads TGCAGTGCCAGACAGGGGAACACTGAAGCTTTCTTT.

There are many counts of this clonotype. The chain is built from TRBV27 and TRBJ1-5; D remains unclear. Trimming took 0 bases from V and 4 from J, leaving 10 bases between them. Germline V lookup: CDR1 MNHEY, CDR2 SMNVEV (reference sequence). CDR3 size: 15 residues. The CDR3 DNA is TGTGCCAGCAGTTTATCTGGTGGCAGAAATCAGCCCCAGCATTTT. Translated, it gives CASSLSGGRNQPQHF.

This clonotype was found many times. As DNA, the CDR3 is TGTGCCAGCAGCGTAGCCGGGGGCCGCCTGAGCGGCTACACCTTC. It encodes CASSVAGGRLSGYTF. This chain links TRBV9 with TRBJ1-2; D might be TRBD1 (6 bases). CDR3 length equals 15 residues. Germline V lookup: CDR1 SGDLS, CDR2 YYNGEE. With 0 bases removed from V and 8 bases from J, the gap between germline ends came to 17 bases.

The chain has TRBV24-1 and TRBJ1-1; D perhaps matches TRBD1 (5 bases). Trimming removed 3 bases from V and 8 bases from J, with 12 bases in between. The V gene's germline CDR1 is KGHDR and CDR2 SFDVKD. The CDR3 contains 13 residues. This chain's CDR3 is CATSDTQGSEAFF. The CDR3 DNA is TGTGCCACCAGTGATACCCAGGGATCCGAAGCTTTCTTT.

This clonotype was counted only a few times. V gene TRBV6-2 or TRBV6-3 combines with J gene TRBJ2-1; D is undetermined. V lost 5 bases and J lost 10, with 12 bases in between. The CDR3 is 12 amino acids. Germline CDR1 is MNHEY and CDR2 is SVGEGT. The CDR3 reads CASSLRSPEQFF. CDR3 DNA: TGTGCCAGCAGTCTACGGTCACCGGAGCAGTTCTTC.

This clonotype was seen a few times. This chain uses TRBV30 with TRBJ1-2, with D unresolved. CDR3 length: 14 residues. Germline-derived CDR1 and CDR2 are GTSNPN and SVGIG (reference sequence). The V end lost 3 bases, the J end lost 7 bases, and 18 bases lay between the germline ends. The CDR3 DNA reads as TGTGCCTGGAGCGGGGATGATTGGGGAGGTGGCTACACCTTC. Translating gives CAWSGDDWGGGYTF.

This clonotype appeared many times. This sequence joins TRBV30 and TRBJ1-2; no definite D call. Germline V gives CDR1 GTSNPN, CDR2 SVGIG (reference sequence). The CDR3 runs 12 residues. V lost 6 bases and J 5 bases, leaving 13 bases between the germline ends. In DNA form, the CDR3 reads TGTGCCTGCCTGACTAGGCGGTATGGCTACACCTTC. Translation: CACLTRRYGYTF.

The chain uses TRBV2 and TRBJ1-5, with D perhaps matching TRBD1 (6 bases). Germline V lookup: CDR1 SNHLY, CDR2 FYNNEI. V shed 3 bases and J shed 2 bases, with 8 bases lying between them. The CDR3 runs to 14 residues. Here the CDR3 reads CASSDRGRNQPQHF. CDR3 DNA: TGTGCCAGCAGTGACAGGGGACGCAATCAGCCCCAGCATTTT.

The chain has TRBV28 and TRBJ1-1; TRBD1 might be the D (5 bases). V was shortened by 3 bases and J by 1 base, with 12 bases between the two germline ends. The CDR3 totals 15 residues. Germline V gives CDR1 MDHEN, CDR2 SYDVKM. In DNA, the CDR3 is TGTGCCAGCAGTTTGTGGCAGGGCACGAACACTGAAGCTTTCTTT. Translation gives CASSLWQGTNTEAFF.

Ten or more counts support this clonotype. V and J are TRBV12-3 or TRBV12-4 and TRBJ1-2; D unclear. This CDR3 is built from 14 residues. The V and J ends lost 2 bases and 5 bases respectively, with 12 bases between them. In DNA form, the CDR3 reads TGTGCCAGCAGTTTAATGGAGCCTCCTTATGGCTACACCTTC. Protein: CASSLMEPPYGYTF.

V usage is TRBV5-4 and J usage is TRBJ2-5; 9 positions match TRBD1. V was pared by 4 bases and J by 4 bases, with 8 bases of the junction left unmatched. The CDR3 totals 15 residues. From germline, CDR1 is SGHNT and CDR2 YYREEE (reference sequence). In nucleotides, the CDR3 is TGTGCCAGCAGCCGGGGGACAGGGCCTTTAGAGACCCAGTACTTC. Translated: CASSRGTGPLETQYF. The entire variable domain, with the rest obtained from reference TRBV5-4 and TRBJ2-5, is as follows: ETGVTQSPTHLIKTRGQQVTLRCSSQSGHNTVSWYQQALGQGPQFIFQYYREEENGRGNFPPRFSGLQFPNYSSELNVNALELDDSALYLCASSRGTGPLETQYFGPGTRLLVL.

The chain carries TRBV28 and TRBJ1-2; possible D gene TRBD1, 5 bases. CDR1 and CDR2 from the germline V gene are MDHEN and SYDVKM. CDR3 size: 14 residues. V was trimmed by 6 bases and J by 2 bases, leaving 13 bases between them. This CDR3 is CASRTTEGNYGYTF. The CDR3 DNA is TGTGCCAGCAGAACCACGGAGGGGAACTATGGCTACACCTTC.

This clonotype has at least ten counts. The chain combines TRBV12-3 or TRBV12-4 with TRBJ1-5; D is undetermined. Trimming left V 4 bases short and J 0 bases short, with 10 bases between. The CDR3 covers 15 residues. The CDR3 here is CASSSWTDSNQPQHF. For the CDR3, the DNA is TGTGCCAGCAGTTCGTGGACGGATAGCAATCAGCCCCAGCATTTT.

This clonotype was counted at least ten times. This chain joins TRBV6-5 and TRBJ1-2; 8 nucleotides match TRBD1. The CDR3 length is 13 residues. CDR1 is MNHEY and CDR2 is SVGAGI in the germline V gene. After removal of 2 bases from V and 7 bases from J, the junction contained 3 bases not matched to a gene. Written as DNA, the CDR3 is TGTGCCAGCAGTTACCAGGGGGCAGGTGGCTACACCTTC. Translation: CASSYQGAGGYTF.

J is TRBJ2-4 and V is TRBV12-3 or TRBV12-4; TRBD2 might be the D (7 bases). CDR3 length equals 18 residues. Trimming removed 1 base at V and 8 bases at J, with 24 bases between. CDR3 DNA sequence: TGTGCCAGCAGTTTAGGACCGGGGGGCTCATACCTCGGGGACATTCAGTACTTC. Protein sequence: CASSLGPGGSYLGDIQYF.